Here is one T cell receptor (beta chain) with its context. These data come from a study of blood T cell repertoires in COVID-19. The repertoire was sequenced with immunoSEQ multiplex PCR; TCRdb's copy has only in-frame clones and lacks some. Of approximately 31,000 clones listed, nearly 90% were seen once; the top ten hold 28%. Sequencing used peripheral blood. The receptor comes from an elderly man with acute or convalescent COVID-19.

DNA of the CDR3: TGTGCCAGCTCACCCGCGGTAACTCATGGAAACACCATATATTTT. Protein sequence: CASSPAVTHGNTIYF. The chain joins TRBV18 to TRBJ1-3, with D unclear. V gave up 3 bases and J gave up 3 bases, with 12 bases separating them. Germline assignment: CDR1 KGHSH and CDR2 LQKENI. This CDR3 has 15 amino acids.